This is a list of T cell receptor beta chains from one sample in a study of cytomegalovirus exposure and HLA in healthy donors. Assay: immunoSEQ multiplex PCR; the TCRdb copy retains only in-frame clones and omits some. The data show 50,000 to 55,000 clones, 45% to 70% seen once. The sample was PBMCs. The receptors were sampled from a human donor in good health. CDR3s include the opening cysteine and the closing phenylalanine or tryptophan. The D gene is left open where the match is weak. Expanded clones get a size class; other rows say once, few or many, or leave the size out.

D gene: TRBD1
V gene: TRBV29-1
J gene: TRBJ2-1
clone size: -
CDR3 protein: CSVVIQGARNEQFF
CDR3 DNA: TGCAGCGTTGTTATCCAGGGGGCGCGTAATGAGCAGTTCTTC

D gene: -
V gene: TRBV19
J gene: TRBJ1-3
clone size: -
CDR3 protein: CASGRRRLSGNTIYF
CDR3 DNA: TGTGCCAGCGGGCGAAGGAGGCTCTCTGGAAACACCATATATTTT

D gene: TRBD2
V gene: TRBV5-8
J gene: TRBJ2-5
clone size: -
CDR3 protein: CASSSPKRLAGARETQYF
CDR3 DNA: TGTGCCAGCAGCTCCCCTAAGCGACTAGCGGGGGCACGAGAGACCCAGTACTTC

D gene: TRBD2
V gene: TRBV6-5
J gene: TRBJ2-1
clone size: -
CDR3 protein: CASSYSGDWDEQFF
CDR3 DNA: TGTGCCAGCAGTTACAGCGGGGACTGGGATGAGCAGTTCTTC

D gene: TRBD1
V gene: TRBV6-1
J gene: TRBJ1-2
clone size: few
CDR3 protein: CASRQDRVYYGYTF
CDR3 DNA: TGTGCCAGCAGACAGGACAGGGTCTACTATGGCTACACCTTC

D gene: -
V gene: TRBV5-1
J gene: TRBJ2-6
clone size: once
CDR3 protein: CASSSLDSGANVLTF
CDR3 DNA: TGCGCCAGCAGCTCGCTAGACTCTGGGGCCAACGTCCTGACTTTC

D gene: TRBD1
V gene: TRBV7-2
J gene: TRBJ2-1
clone size: few
CDR3 protein: CASSLLGQNYNEQFF
CDR3 DNA: TGTGCCAGCAGCTTACTGGGACAGAACTACAATGAGCAGTTCTTC

D gene: TRBD1
V gene: TRBV7-8
J gene: TRBJ1-2
clone size: -
CDR3 protein: CASSLGTGLPYGYTF
CDR3 DNA: TGTGCCAGCAGCTTAGGGACAGGCCTACCCTATGGCTACACCTTC

D gene: -
V gene: TRBV5-5
J gene: TRBJ1-1
clone size: few
CDR3 protein: CASTLSGNTEAFF
CDR3 DNA: TGTGCCAGCACCCTATCTGGGAACACTGAAGCTTTCTTT

D gene: -
V gene: TRBV7-2
J gene: TRBJ1-3
clone size: few
CDR3 protein: CASSANWGNTIYF
CDR3 DNA: TGTGCCAGCAGCGCTAATTGGGGAAACACCATATATTTT

D gene: TRBD1
V gene: TRBV5-1
J gene: TRBJ2-2
clone size: -
CDR3 protein: CASSLRGPGELFF
CDR3 DNA: TGCGCCAGCAGCTTAAGGGGGCCCGGGGAGCTGTTTTTT

D gene: -
V gene: TRBV6-5
J gene: TRBJ2-7
clone size: few
CDR3 protein: CASSYDPGSSSYEQYF
CDR3 DNA: TGTGCCAGCAGTTATGATCCAGGGTCAAGCTCCTACGAGCAGTACTTC

D gene: -
V gene: TRBV30
J gene: TRBJ2-7
clone size: few
CDR3 protein: CAWSVSCEQYF
CDR3 DNA: TGTGCCTGGAGTGTCTCCTGCGAGCAGTACTTC

D gene: -
V gene: TRBV19
J gene: TRBJ1-1
clone size: few
CDR3 protein: CASSPQGTNTEAFF
CDR3 DNA: TGTGCCAGTAGTCCGCAGGGGACGAACACTGAAGCTTTCTTT

D gene: -
V gene: TRBV7-2
J gene: TRBJ1-2
clone size: -
CDR3 protein: CASSPPPYGYTF
CDR3 DNA: TGTGCCAGCAGCCCTCCCCCCTATGGCTACACCTTC

D gene: -
V gene: TRBV11-2
J gene: TRBJ2-7
clone size: -
CDR3 protein: CASSLPYRPYEQYF
CDR3 DNA: TGTGCCAGCAGCTTACCCTACCGCCCTTACGAGCAGTACTTC

D gene: TRBD1
V gene: TRBV5-1
J gene: TRBJ2-2
clone size: -
CDR3 protein: CASSSARDRNTGELFF
CDR3 DNA: TGCGCCAGCAGCTCAGCCCGGGACAGAAACACCGGGGAGCTGTTTTTT

D gene: TRBD2
V gene: TRBV7-2
J gene: TRBJ2-1
clone size: few
CDR3 protein: CASSYQLAGGLNEQFF
CDR3 DNA: TGTGCCAGCAGCTATCAACTAGCGGGGGGGTTAAATGAGCAGTTCTTC

D gene: -
V gene: TRBV7-3
J gene: TRBJ2-6
clone size: -
CDR3 protein: CASSLEGAGANVLTF
CDR3 DNA: TGTGCCAGCAGCTTAGAGGGCGCTGGGGCCAACGTCCTGACTTTC

D gene: -
V gene: TRBV7-6
J gene: TRBJ1-4
clone size: -
CDR3 protein: CASSRGVAGGDEKLFF
CDR3 DNA: TGTGCCAGCAGCCGAGGCGTGGCGGGAGGAGATGAAAAACTGTTTTTT

D gene: -
V gene: TRBV6-5
J gene: TRBJ2-4
clone size: -
CDR3 protein: CASSPIAKNIQYF
CDR3 DNA: TGTGCCAGCAGTCCAATAGCCAAAAACATTCAGTACTTC

D gene: TRBD1
V gene: TRBV5-1
J gene: TRBJ1-2
clone size: -
CDR3 protein: CASSADRGAYGYTF
CDR3 DNA: TGCGCCAGCAGCGCGGACAGGGGAGCCTATGGCTACACCTTC

D gene: TRBD1
V gene: TRBV4-1
J gene: TRBJ1-1
clone size: -
CDR3 protein: CASSRQGDTEAFF
CDR3 DNA: TGCGCCAGCAGCCGTCAGGGGGACACTGAAGCTTTCTTT

D gene: TRBD1
V gene: TRBV5-1
J gene: TRBJ2-1
clone size: once
CDR3 protein: CASSSRTGEGEQFF
CDR3 DNA: TGCGCCAGCAGCTCCCGGACAGGGGAGGGTGAGCAGTTCTTC

D gene: -
V gene: TRBV11-2
J gene: TRBJ2-6
clone size: -
CDR3 protein: CASSGTRGANVLTF
CDR3 DNA: TGTGCCAGCAGCGGCACCAGGGGGGCCAACGTCCTGACTTTC

D gene: TRBD2
V gene: TRBV5-1
J gene: TRBJ2-1
clone size: few
CDR3 protein: CASSKLGGTYNEQFF
CDR3 DNA: TGCGCCAGCAGCAAACTGGGGGGGACCTACAATGAGCAGTTCTTC

D gene: TRBD1
V gene: TRBV6-5
J gene: TRBJ2-5
clone size: -
CDR3 protein: CASSTGTGWSETQYF
CDR3 DNA: TGTGCCAGCAGTACCGGGACAGGGTGGTCAGAGACCCAGTACTTC

D gene: TRBD2
V gene: TRBV5-5
J gene: TRBJ2-5
clone size: -
CDR3 protein: CASRGTSGARGLETQYF
CDR3 DNA: TGTGCCAGCAGGGGGACTAGCGGGGCACGGGGGTTGGAGACCCAGTACTTC

D gene: TRBD1
V gene: TRBV19
J gene: TRBJ1-2
clone size: -
CDR3 protein: CASSPGPGGAYGYTF
CDR3 DNA: TGTGCCAGTAGTCCCGGACCAGGGGGCGCCTATGGCTACACCTTC

D gene: TRBD1
V gene: TRBV5-3
J gene: TRBJ2-7
clone size: -
CDR3 protein: CARSHKDRGGTYEQYF
CDR3 DNA: TGTGCCAGAAGCCACAAAGACAGGGGAGGAACCTACGAGCAGTACTTC

D gene: -
V gene: TRBV5-5
J gene: TRBJ2-7
clone size: -
CDR3 protein: CASTEDPGLPTYEQYF
CDR3 DNA: TGTGCCAGCACCGAGGACCCGGGACTCCCAACCTACGAGCAGTACTTC

D gene: -
V gene: TRBV6-6
J gene: TRBJ2-3
clone size: -
CDR3 protein: CASSYGTPTDTQYF
CDR3 DNA: TGTGCCAGCAGTTACGGTACACCCACAGATACGCAGTATTTT

D gene: TRBD1
V gene: TRBV4-3
J gene: TRBJ1-4
clone size: few
CDR3 protein: CASSQGTGANEKLFF
CDR3 DNA: TGCGCCAGCAGCCAAGGGACAGGGGCGAATGAAAAACTGTTTTTT

D gene: -
V gene: TRBV15
J gene: TRBJ1-4
clone size: -
CDR3 protein: CATSRDYGQGEKLFF
CDR3 DNA: TGTGCCACCAGCAGAGATTACGGGCAGGGGGAAAAACTGTTTTTT

D gene: -
V gene: TRBV18
J gene: TRBJ2-7
clone size: -
CDR3 protein: CASSRGVYEQYF
CDR3 DNA: TGTGCCAGCTCACGGGGGGTATACGAGCAGTACTTC

D gene: -
V gene: TRBV19
J gene: TRBJ1-3
clone size: few
CDR3 protein: CASSIDLWRAPGNTIYF
CDR3 DNA: TGTGCCAGTAGTATAGATCTATGGAGGGCGCCTGGAAACACCATATATTTT

D gene: TRBD2
V gene: TRBV10-2
J gene: TRBJ2-5
clone size: -
CDR3 protein: CASRGGLAGVYQETQYF
CDR3 DNA: TGCGCCAGCAGGGGGGGACTAGCGGGGGTGTACCAAGAGACCCAGTACTTC

D gene: -
V gene: TRBV20-1
J gene: TRBJ1-1
clone size: -
CDR3 protein: CSANMNTEAFF
CDR3 DNA: TGCAGTGCCAACATGAACACTGAAGCTTTCTTT

D gene: -
V gene: TRBV9
J gene: TRBJ2-3
clone size: -
CDR3 protein: CASSASLAGTDTQYF
CDR3 DNA: TGTGCCAGCAGCGCCTCTTTGGCGGGCACAGATACGCAGTATTTT

D gene: -
V gene: TRBV7-2
J gene: TRBJ1-1
clone size: -
CDR3 protein: CASSLAPQATEAFF
CDR3 DNA: TGTGCCAGCAGCTTAGCTCCGCAGGCCACTGAAGCTTTCTTT

D gene: TRBD1
V gene: TRBV7-6
J gene: TRBJ2-2
clone size: -
CDR3 protein: CASSLQGANTGELFF
CDR3 DNA: TGTGCCAGCAGCTTACAGGGGGCGAACACCGGGGAGCTGTTTTTT

D gene: TRBD2
V gene: TRBV27
J gene: TRBJ2-1
clone size: -
CDR3 protein: CASSPRIAGGRINEQFF
CDR3 DNA: TGTGCCAGCAGTCCGCGGATTGCGGGGGGGCGAATCAATGAGCAGTTCTTC

D gene: -
V gene: TRBV25-1
J gene: TRBJ2-7
clone size: once
CDR3 protein: CASSDLGAHDYEQYF
CDR3 DNA: TGTGCCAGCAGCGACCTAGGAGCTCATGACTACGAGCAGTACTTC

D gene: TRBD2
V gene: TRBV5-4
J gene: TRBJ2-2
clone size: -
CDR3 protein: CASRPTSGGAGTGELFF
CDR3 DNA: TGTGCCAGCAGGCCGACTAGCGGGGGGGCTGGAACCGGGGAGCTGTTTTTT

D gene: -
V gene: TRBV18
J gene: TRBJ2-7
clone size: -
CDR3 protein: CASSPFGRDEQYF
CDR3 DNA: TGTGCCAGCTCACCTTTTGGCAGGGACGAGCAGTACTTC

D gene: TRBD1
V gene: TRBV29-1
J gene: TRBJ1-2
clone size: -
CDR3 protein: CSAREGTAGNYGYPF
CDR3 DNA: TGCAGCGCTAGGGAAGGGACAGCTGGTAACTATGGCTACCCCTTC

D gene: -
V gene: TRBV6-1
J gene: TRBJ2-7
clone size: medium-sized
CDR3 protein: CASSDRGNGGYEQYF
CDR3 DNA: TGTGCCAGCAGTGACAGGGGAAATGGGGGCTACGAGCAGTACTTC

D gene: -
V gene: TRBV5-1
J gene: TRBJ1-1
clone size: few
CDR3 protein: CASSPYRSVDTEAFF
CDR3 DNA: TGCGCCAGCAGCCCATACCGTTCAGTCGACACTGAAGCTTTCTTT

D gene: TRBD1
V gene: TRBV2
J gene: TRBJ2-7
clone size: -
CDR3 protein: CASSEDRGDLYEQYF
CDR3 DNA: TGTGCCAGCAGTGAGGACAGGGGGGACCTTTACGAGCAGTACTTC

D gene: -
V gene: TRBV5-1
J gene: TRBJ2-3
clone size: -
CDR3 protein: CASQSGRLRTDTQYF
CDR3 DNA: TGCGCCTCCCAATCAGGGAGGTTGAGGACAGATACGCAGTATTTT

D gene: -
V gene: TRBV6-5
J gene: TRBJ1-2
clone size: -
CDR3 protein: CASSYSGREGGYTF
CDR3 DNA: TGTGCCAGCAGTTACTCAGGCAGGGAGGGCGGCTACACCTTC

D gene: -
V gene: TRBV2
J gene: TRBJ1-5
clone size: -
CDR3 protein: CASSGGPYGNQPQHF
CDR3 DNA: TGTGCCAGCAGCGGCGGCCCTTACGGAAATCAGCCCCAGCATTTT

D gene: TRBD2
V gene: TRBV6-5
J gene: TRBJ2-1
clone size: few
CDR3 protein: CASRSLAGGVNEQFF
CDR3 DNA: TGTGCCAGCAGATCTTTAGCGGGGGGGGTTAATGAGCAGTTCTTC

D gene: -
V gene: TRBV7-9
J gene: TRBJ2-7
clone size: -
CDR3 protein: CASSLAPSISTYEQYF
CDR3 DNA: TGTGCCAGCAGCTTAGCCCCTAGCATCTCAACCTACGAGCAGTACTTC

D gene: -
V gene: TRBV19
J gene: TRBJ2-1
clone size: few
CDR3 protein: CASSTVLSYNEQFF
CDR3 DNA: TGTGCCAGTAGTACGGTCCTATCCTACAATGAGCAGTTCTTC

D gene: -
V gene: TRBV7-2
J gene: TRBJ1-1
clone size: few
CDR3 protein: CASSLAGLNTEAFF
CDR3 DNA: TGTGCCAGCAGCTTAGCTGGCCTGAACACTGAAGCTTTCTTT

D gene: -
V gene: TRBV5-8
J gene: TRBJ1-6
clone size: -
CDR3 protein: CASSPGVGSPLHF
CDR3 DNA: TGTGCCAGCAGCCCAGGGGTAGGATCACCCCTCCACTTT

D gene: -
V gene: TRBV6-5
J gene: TRBJ2-3
clone size: few
CDR3 protein: CASSKRTPRTDTQYF
CDR3 DNA: TGTGCCAGCAGTAAGCGGACCCCCCGCACAGATACGCAGTATTTT

D gene: -
V gene: TRBV6-5
J gene: TRBJ1-1
clone size: once
CDR3 protein: CASSYAQGGQTEAFF
CDR3 DNA: TGTGCCAGCAGTTACGCCCAGGGCGGACAGACTGAAGCTTTCTTT